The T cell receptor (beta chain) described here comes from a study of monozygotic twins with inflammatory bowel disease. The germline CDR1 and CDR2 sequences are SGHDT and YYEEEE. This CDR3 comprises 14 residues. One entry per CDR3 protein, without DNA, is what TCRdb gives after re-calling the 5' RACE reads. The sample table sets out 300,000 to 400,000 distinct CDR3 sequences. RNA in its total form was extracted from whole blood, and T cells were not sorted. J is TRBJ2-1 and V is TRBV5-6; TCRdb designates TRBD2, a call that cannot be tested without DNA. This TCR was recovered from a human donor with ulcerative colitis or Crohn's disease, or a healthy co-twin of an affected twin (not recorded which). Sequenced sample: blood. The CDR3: CASSLKRGGYEQFF.